This TCR beta chain was sequenced during a study of Tregs in tolerant kidney transplant recipients. Study observations and caveats: Biological reproducibility was not directly addressed, but technical replication error appeared minimal.

CDR1 is SNHLY, CDR2 FYNNEI, per germline. V lost 6 bases and J lost 0, with 9 bases in between. The CDR3 has 13 amino acids. This clone has more than one count but fewer than ten. The antigen is not known. Profiled with immunoSEQ multiplex PCR; TCRdb holds only in-frame clones, not every one. The sample lists 120,000 or so clones, around 91% occurring once. Sequencing was performed on CD4+ T cells from blood. V usage is TRBV2 and J usage is TRBJ2-7, with D unresolved. The clonotype comes from a human donor in good health. DNA of the CDR3: TGTGCCAGCAGCGGGCTTAGCTCCTACGAGCAGTACTTC. Translated: CASSGLSSYEQYF.